This TCR beta chain came from a study of cytomegalovirus exposure and HLA in healthy donors. Study background: Membership in the Caucasian-associated ancestry cluster was found for 81% of approximately 430 genotyped donors.

This CDR3 contains 15 residues. The germline V gene encodes CDR1 SQVTM and CDR2 ANQGSEA. The V and J ends lost 7 bases and 2 bases, in that order; junction bases with no gene match: 11. Overall study findings and caveats: Versus the approximately 700-donor mean, an Asian-associated ancestry cluster reportedly showed fewer N-insertions in a later analysis.

On this clone: Its antigen remains unidentified.

This PCR relied on a set of 60 Vbeta primers and 13 Jbeta primers. Authors' processing steps: Per a later analysis, the number of unique TCR beta chains was about 80 million, of which 9 million to 14 million were shared. The repertoire was sequenced with immunoSEQ multiplex PCR; TCRdb's copy has only in-frame clones and lacks some. The V and J calls and clone size come from that table; D and trimming were worked out from the DNA. The sample includes roughly 39,000 clones. The origin of this receptor is a young man in good health and CMV-seronegative. The specimen was PBMCs. V is TRBV29-1 and J is TRBJ2-7, with 10 nucleotides matching TRBD2. The DNA of the CDR3 is TGCAGCGCCGCCCCGGGACTAGCGACTCCCTACGAGCAGTACTTC. This encodes CSAAPGLATPYEQYF.